This paragraph reports one T cell receptor (beta chain). Clones were sequenced by immunoSEQ multiplex PCR, and TCRdb holds only the in-frame ones, with some missing. Of approximately 350,000 clones listed, 83% are singletons. The data were obtained in a study of Ad26.COV2.S vaccination and SARS-CoV-2 variants. Study in general: Ad26.COV2.S was injected intramuscularly once or twice, 56 days apart.

Treatment indicated: about 20 received Ad26.COV2.S at low or high dose, single or two shots; about 5 received placebo; per-sample allocation not given. Collection of samples fell on day 63 after the first vaccine or placebo injection. The receptor's source is a person between 18 and 65 years old who received the Ad26.COV2.S COVID-19 vaccine or a placebo. Sequenced material: peripheral blood, taken in a trial of Ad26.COV2.S vaccine versus placebo.

The CDR3 coding sequence is TGTGCCAGCAGCTTTACCGGGACAACCTACGAGCAGTACTTC. It codes for CASSFTGTTYEQYF. The chain is built from TRBV7-6 and TRBJ2-7; D possibly corresponds to TRBD1 (6 bases). CDR3 length equals 14 residues. V lost 3 bases and J lost 2, with 11 bases in between. Germline loops: CDR1 SGHVS, CDR2 FNYEAQ.